A selection of T cell receptor beta chains follows, all from one sample in a study of identical twins. TCRdb re-called the 5' RACE reads through MiXCR, storing one row per CDR3 protein. Among about 690,000 distinct CDR3 sequences listed, about 20% were seen once. The sample also formed part of further work on T cells expressing NK-cell markers.

The sequencing sample was made of PBMCs. The receptors originated from a young woman in good health. Both conserved end residues are part of each CDR3. D genes are given only for firm matches. Expanded clones are given a class, and other clones once, few, many or no size at all.

D gene: TRBD2; clone size: -; J gene: TRBJ2-1; V gene: TRBV3-1; CDR3 protein: CASSRLAGGRENEQFF; CDR3 DNA: TGTGCCAGCAGTAGACTAGCGGGAGGGCGCGAAAATGAGCAGTTCTTC
D gene: -; clone size: few; J gene: TRBJ2-7; V gene: TRBV7-9; CDR3 protein: CASSLDDTPFYEQYF; CDR3 DNA: TGTGCCAGCAGCTTAGATGACACACCCTTTTACGAGCAGTACTTC
D gene: -; clone size: -; J gene: TRBJ1-5; V gene: TRBV6-1; CDR3 protein: CASSPRGHSNQPQHF; CDR3 DNA: TGTGCCAGCAGTCCACGGGGACATAGCAATCAGCCCCAGCATTTT
D gene: -; clone size: few; J gene: TRBJ1-3; V gene: TRBV6-1; CDR3 protein: CASMSTRSGNTIYF; CDR3 DNA: TGTGCCAGCATGAGCACTCGGTCTGGAAACACCATATATTTT
D gene: TRBD1; clone size: few; J gene: TRBJ1-1; V gene: TRBV20-1; CDR3 protein: CSARPARGQGASEAFF; CDR3 DNA: TGCAGTGCTAGACCAGCTAGGGGACAGGGGGCGTCTGAAGCTTTCTTT
D gene: TRBD1; clone size: -; J gene: TRBJ1-5; V gene: TRBV27; CDR3 protein: CASSRNRGPNQPQHF; CDR3 DNA: TGTGCCAGCAGTCGTAACAGGGGGCCCAATCAGCCCCAGCATTTT
D gene: -; clone size: -; J gene: TRBJ2-7; V gene: TRBV7-2; CDR3 protein: CASSPGRDIPYEQYF; CDR3 DNA: TGTGCCAGCAGCCCTGGCCGGGACATTCCGTACGAGCAGTACTTC
D gene: -; clone size: many; J gene: TRBJ2-1; V gene: TRBV11-3; CDR3 protein: CASSLRDGIDEQFF; CDR3 DNA: TGTGCCAGCAGCCTCCGGGACGGCATCGATGAGCAGTTCTTC
D gene: -; clone size: -; J gene: TRBJ2-2; V gene: TRBV10-3; CDR3 protein: CAINPGPGELFF; CDR3 DNA: TGTGCCATCAACCCAGGGCCCGGGGAGCTGTTTTTT
D gene: TRBD1; clone size: few; J gene: TRBJ2-7; V gene: TRBV12-3/TRBV12-4; CDR3 protein: CASRETGFNEQYF; CDR3 DNA: TGTGCCAGCAGGGAGACAGGGTTCAACGAGCAGTACTTC
D gene: -; clone size: -; J gene: TRBJ2-1; V gene: TRBV7-9; CDR3 protein: CASSSKAGNSYNEQFF; CDR3 DNA: TGTGCCAGCAGCTCCAAGGCCGGTAACTCCTACAATGAGCAGTTCTTC
D gene: -; clone size: -; J gene: TRBJ2-3; V gene: TRBV7-8; CDR3 protein: CASSPKRLSTDTQYF; CDR3 DNA: TGTGCCAGCAGCCCTAAGCGGTTAAGCACAGATACGCAGTATTTT
D gene: -; clone size: -; J gene: TRBJ2-5; V gene: TRBV29-1; CDR3 protein: CSVRPLKGGLETQYF; CDR3 DNA: TGCAGCGTTCGCCCTTTGAAGGGAGGCCTAGAGACCCAGTACTTC
D gene: TRBD1; clone size: few; J gene: TRBJ1-2; V gene: TRBV7-3; CDR3 protein: CASSLTGQEGYTF; CDR3 DNA: TGTGCCAGCAGCTTAACGGGACAGGAAGGCTACACCTTC
D gene: -; clone size: -; J gene: TRBJ1-5; V gene: TRBV20-1; CDR3 protein: CCARVETGTNQPQHF; CDR3 DNA: TGCTGTGCTAGGGTCGAGACCGGGACCAATCAGCCCCAGCATTTT
D gene: -; clone size: few; J gene: TRBJ2-3; V gene: TRBV27; CDR3 protein: CASSLSARGSDTQYF; CDR3 DNA: TGTGCCAGCAGTTTATCGGCCCGGGGATCCGATACGCAGTATTTT
D gene: -; clone size: few; J gene: TRBJ1-1; V gene: TRBV6-2/TRBV6-3; CDR3 protein: CASSYGGAFGTEAFF; CDR3 DNA: TGTGCCAGCAGTTACGGGGGGGCTTTCGGCACTGAAGCTTTCTTT
D gene: TRBD2; clone size: few; J gene: TRBJ2-3; V gene: TRBV20-1; CDR3 protein: CSAGTSGGMGPDTQYF; CDR3 DNA: TGCAGTGCCGGGACTAGCGGGGGTATGGGGCCAGATACGCAGTATTTT
D gene: -; clone size: -; J gene: TRBJ2-5; V gene: TRBV7-6; CDR3 protein: CASSENWETQYF; CDR3 DNA: TGTGCCAGCAGCGAAAACTGGGAGACCCAGTACTTC
D gene: -; clone size: -; J gene: TRBJ2-3; V gene: TRBV9; CDR3 protein: CASSVSAPDTQYF; CDR3 DNA: TGTGCCAGCAGCGTAAGTGCGCCAGATACGCAGTATTTT
D gene: TRBD2; clone size: -; J gene: TRBJ2-1; V gene: TRBV6-2/TRBV6-3; CDR3 protein: CASSYLAGGNNEQFF; CDR3 DNA: TGTGCCAGCAGTTATCTAGCGGGAGGTAACAATGAGCAGTTCTTC
D gene: TRBD2; clone size: few; J gene: TRBJ2-5; V gene: TRBV15; CDR3 protein: CATSSYILASGEQETQYF; CDR3 DNA: TGTGCCACCAGCAGTTATATTTTGGCTAGCGGGGAGCAAGAGACCCAGTACTTC
D gene: -; clone size: many; J gene: TRBJ2-1; V gene: TRBV5-1; CDR3 protein: CASSYGTGDSYNEQFF; CDR3 DNA: TGCGCCAGCAGTTATGGTACGGGCGACTCCTACAATGAGCAGTTCTTC
D gene: -; clone size: few; J gene: TRBJ2-3; V gene: TRBV6-1; CDR3 protein: CASGTGDPTDTQYF; CDR3 DNA: TGTGCCAGCGGGACGGGGGATCCCACAGATACGCAGTATTTT
D gene: TRBD1; clone size: few; J gene: TRBJ1-4; V gene: TRBV5-1; CDR3 protein: CASSRQGANEKLFF; CDR3 DNA: TGCGCCAGCAGCCGACAGGGTGCTAATGAAAAACTGTTTTTT
D gene: -; clone size: few; J gene: TRBJ2-5; V gene: TRBV10-3; CDR3 protein: CAISESYSQTQYF; CDR3 DNA: TGTGCCATCAGTGAGTCGTACAGTCAAACCCAGTACTTC
D gene: TRBD1; clone size: few; J gene: TRBJ1-1; V gene: TRBV5-1; CDR3 protein: CASSFRGSGTEAFF; CDR3 DNA: TGCGCCAGCAGCTTCAGGGGGAGTGGTACTGAAGCTTTCTTT
D gene: TRBD2; clone size: few; J gene: TRBJ2-2; V gene: TRBV11-1; CDR3 protein: CASSRSRTSGRVSNTGELFF; CDR3 DNA: TGTGCCAGCAGCCGTTCCCGGACTAGCGGGAGAGTTAGTAACACCGGGGAGCTGTTTTTT
D gene: TRBD1; clone size: -; J gene: TRBJ2-4; V gene: TRBV18; CDR3 protein: CASSPSGGWDIQYF; CDR3 DNA: TGTGCCAGCTCACCGTCAGGGGGATGGGACATTCAGTACTTC
D gene: -; clone size: many; J gene: TRBJ2-3; V gene: TRBV20-1; CDR3 protein: CSARTTGTDTQYF; CDR3 DNA: TGCAGTGCTCGCACGACTGGCACAGATACGCAGTATTTT
D gene: TRBD2; clone size: few; J gene: TRBJ2-5; V gene: TRBV27; CDR3 protein: CASRGLAGAETQYF; CDR3 DNA: TGTGCCAGCAGGGGACTAGCGGGAGCGGAGACCCAGTACTTC
D gene: -; clone size: -; J gene: TRBJ2-1; V gene: TRBV7-9; CDR3 protein: CASSLGAGSFNEQFF; CDR3 DNA: TGTGCCAGCAGCTTAGGGGCGGGTTCGTTCAATGAGCAGTTCTTC
D gene: -; clone size: few; J gene: TRBJ1-5; V gene: TRBV20-1; CDR3 protein: CSARTTVGQPQHF; CDR3 DNA: TGCAGTGCTAGGACGACGGTTGGTCAGCCCCAGCATTTT
D gene: TRBD2; clone size: -; J gene: TRBJ2-1; V gene: TRBV5-1; CDR3 protein: CASSFRGSREQFF; CDR3 DNA: TGCGCCAGCAGCTTTCGCGGGAGCCGTGAGCAGTTCTTC
D gene: -; clone size: many; J gene: TRBJ2-5; V gene: TRBV4-1; CDR3 protein: CASSRNVDDSQYF; CDR3 DNA: TGCGCCAGCAGTCGTAATGTAGATGACTCCCAGTACTTC
D gene: TRBD2; clone size: few; J gene: TRBJ2-3; V gene: TRBV6-2/TRBV6-3; CDR3 protein: CASRTSGGDTQYF; CDR3 DNA: TGTGCCAGCAGGACTAGCGGCGGAGATACGCAGTATTTT
D gene: TRBD2; clone size: -; J gene: TRBJ2-3; V gene: TRBV4-3; CDR3 protein: CASSQDWSGATVLTDTQYF; CDR3 DNA: TGCGCCAGCAGCCAAGATTGGAGCGGGGCGACGGTACTTACAGATACGCAGTATTTT
D gene: -; clone size: many; J gene: TRBJ1-6; V gene: TRBV20-1; CDR3 protein: CSARVPGNSPLHF; CDR3 DNA: TGCAGTGCTAGAGTCCCAGGAAATTCACCCCTCCACTTT
D gene: TRBD2; clone size: -; J gene: TRBJ2-7; V gene: TRBV6-2/TRBV6-3; CDR3 protein: CASSFRSGRRSYEQYF; CDR3 DNA: TGTGCCAGCAGTTTTCGAAGCGGGAGGAGATCCTACGAGCAGTACTTC
D gene: TRBD1; clone size: few; J gene: TRBJ1-2; V gene: TRBV12-3/TRBV12-4; CDR3 protein: CASISTQGQDYGYTF; CDR3 DNA: TGTGCCAGCATCTCCACCCAGGGACAGGACTATGGCTACACCTTC
D gene: -; clone size: many; J gene: TRBJ2-7; V gene: TRBV12-3/TRBV12-4; CDR3 protein: CASSLAHSSEQYF; CDR3 DNA: TGTGCCAGCAGTTTAGCGCATAGCAGCGAGCAGTACTTC
D gene: TRBD1; clone size: many; J gene: TRBJ1-1; V gene: TRBV5-1; CDR3 protein: CASSWGTGPISEAFF; CDR3 DNA: TGCGCCAGCAGCTGGGGGACAGGGCCCATCTCTGAAGCTTTCTTT
D gene: -; clone size: -; J gene: TRBJ1-6; V gene: TRBV6-1; CDR3 protein: CASMEGSSYNSPLHF; CDR3 DNA: TGTGCCAGCATGGAGGGGAGCTCCTATAATTCACCCCTCCACTTT
D gene: -; clone size: many; J gene: TRBJ2-2; V gene: TRBV2; CDR3 protein: CASSAGFGELFF; CDR3 DNA: TGTGCCAGCAGTGCTGGGTTCGGGGAGCTGTTTTTT
D gene: TRBD2; clone size: -; J gene: TRBJ2-1; V gene: TRBV20-1; CDR3 protein: CSAKSRTSGNNEQFF; CDR3 DNA: TGCAGTGCTAAATCCCGGACTAGCGGGAACAATGAGCAGTTCTTC
D gene: TRBD2; clone size: many; J gene: TRBJ2-3; V gene: TRBV4-2; CDR3 protein: CASSQDASGGTDTQYF; CDR3 DNA: TGTGCCAGCAGCCAAGATGCTAGCGGGGGGACAGATACGCAGTATTTT
D gene: -; clone size: few; J gene: TRBJ2-5; V gene: TRBV13; CDR3 protein: CASSLAGQHQETQYF; CDR3 DNA: TGTGCCAGCAGCTTAGCGGGCCAGCATCAAGAGACCCAGTACTTC
D gene: TRBD2; clone size: -; J gene: TRBJ2-3; V gene: TRBV18; CDR3 protein: CASSPGAGESTDTQYF; CDR3 DNA: TGTGCCAGCTCACCAGGAGCGGGGGAAAGCACAGATACGCAGTATTTT
D gene: -; clone size: -; J gene: TRBJ2-5; V gene: TRBV5-1; CDR3 protein: CASSLFGQAKETQYF; CDR3 DNA: TGCGCCAGCAGCTTGTTCGGGCAAGCTAAAGAGACCCAGTACTTC
D gene: -; clone size: -; J gene: TRBJ2-5; V gene: TRBV10-3; CDR3 protein: CAISAGGQETQYF; CDR3 DNA: TGTGCCATCAGTGCCGGCGGCCAAGAGACCCAGTACTTC
D gene: TRBD2; clone size: many; J gene: TRBJ2-5; V gene: TRBV12-3/TRBV12-4; CDR3 protein: CASSLAGLAGSNETQYF; CDR3 DNA: TGTGCCAGCAGTTTAGCGGGACTAGCGGGCTCTAATGAGACCCAGTACTTC
D gene: TRBD1; clone size: few; J gene: TRBJ2-7; V gene: TRBV9; CDR3 protein: CASSVADRIGEQYF; CDR3 DNA: TGTGCCAGCAGCGTAGCGGACAGGATTGGGGAGCAGTACTTC
D gene: -; clone size: few; J gene: TRBJ2-7; V gene: TRBV6-1; CDR3 protein: CASSTQGSSYEQYF; CDR3 DNA: TGTGCCAGCAGTACCCAGGGCAGCTCCTACGAGCAGTACTTC
D gene: TRBD1; clone size: few; J gene: TRBJ2-1; V gene: TRBV20-1; CDR3 protein: CSARPGQGGFSSYNEQFF; CDR3 DNA: TGCAGTGCTAGACCGGGACAGGGTGGCTTCAGCTCCTACAATGAGCAGTTCTTC